Listed here are 26 T cell receptor beta chains from one sample, sequenced in a study of T cell repertoires in cytomegalovirus infection. A single record per CDR3 protein comes from TCRdb applying MiXCR to the reads. In the table there are over 250,000 distinct CDR3 sequences, about 25% of which are singletons. The sample taken for sequencing was PBMCs. The receptors here all came from a human donor in good health (CMV status not recorded). Some clones in this sample may be carry-over from other donors' samples.

The chain couples TRBV28 to TRBJ2-1; 10 nucleotides line up with TRBD1. CDR1 is MDHEN and CDR2 is SYDVKM in the germline V gene. The CDR3 length is 17 residues. V gave up 2 bases and J gave up 8 bases; unmatched junction bases: 12. The CDR3 region is CASSLILGTGVEDEQFF. The CDR3 coding sequence is TGTGCCAGCAGTTTAATTTTAGGGACAGGGGTCGAGGATGAGCAGTTCTTC.

This clonotype was counted between two and nine times. The rearrangement links TRBV19 to TRBJ1-5, with a tentative D call TRBD1 (6 bases). CDR1 is LNHDA, CDR2 SQIVND, per germline (reference sequence). This CDR3 region has 16 residues. The V end lost 7 bases, the J end lost 3 bases, and 19 bases lay between the germline ends. The CDR3 DNA reads as TGTGCCAGTACCGCCCGAGATCAGGGGTACAATCAGCCCCAGCATTTT. The encoded protein is CASTARDQGYNQPQHF.

V is TRBV10-3 and J is TRBJ1-4; D ambiguous. Per germline, CDR1 ENHRY and CDR2 SYGVKD. The CDR3 is 16 amino acids. V lost 10 bases to trimming and J lost 0 bases, with 18 bases between them. The CDR3 sequence: CATSGHGQATNEKLFF. In DNA form, the CDR3 reads TGTGCCACCAGCGGGCACGGGCAGGCAACTAATGAAAAACTGTTTTTT.

The chain uses TRBV29-1 and TRBJ2-7; 12 bases map to TRBD2. Germline CDR1 is SQVTM and CDR2 is ANQGSEA. The V segment lost 3 bases and the J segment 4 bases; nucleotides outside the gene matches: 4. The CDR3 runs 14 residues. The CDR3 here is CSVESLAGGYEQYF. As DNA, the CDR3 is TGCAGCGTTGAGAGTCTAGCGGGAGGGTACGAGCAGTACTTC.

The rearrangement joins TRBV28 to TRBJ2-2, with 10 bases matching TRBD2. This CDR3 region has 15 residues. Germline V gene sequence: CDR1 MDHEN, CDR2 SYDVKM. Losses at the gene ends were 5 bases for V and 5 bases for J; bases not matched to a gene: 5. The CDR3 DNA reads TGTGCCAGCAGTCCAGGACTAGCGGCAACCGGGGAGCTGTTTTTT. Translating gives CASSPGLAATGELFF.

The rearrangement links TRBV29-1 to TRBJ2-1, with TRBD1 matching 9 bases. Looked up from germline, CDR1 is SQVTM and CDR2 is ANQGSEA. CDR3 size: 14 residues. Trimming took 4 bases from V and 5 from J; bases not matched to a gene: 6. CDR3 amino acids: CSVVRQGGDNEQFF. The CDR3 DNA is TGCAGCGTTGTACGACAGGGGGGGGACAATGAGCAGTTCTTC.

This clonotype has ten or more counts. The chain links TRBV7-2 to TRBJ2-3; a possible D gene is TRBD2 (5 bases). Germline CDR1 reads SGHTA; CDR2 reads FQGNSA. CDR3 length: 16 amino acids. V was trimmed by 2 bases and J by 4 bases, leaving 16 bases between them. CDR3 nucleotide sequence: TGTGCCAGCAGCTTAAACCCGGCTAGCAGGTCAGATACGCAGTATTTT. It is translated as CASSLNPASRSDTQYF. The variable domain in full, with the rest retrieved from reference TRBV7-2 and TRBJ2-3, is GAGVSQSPSNKVTEKGKDVELRCDPISGHTALYWYRQSLGQGLEFLIYFQGNSAPDKSGLPSDRFSAERTGGSVSTLTIQRTQQEDSAVYLCASSLNPASRSDTQYFGPGTRLTVL.

The rearrangement uses TRBV5-1 and TRBJ1-1; no reliable D call. CDR1 SGHRS and CDR2 YFSETQ come from the germline V gene. The ends were cut back, 1 base at V and 0 bases at J, with 10 bases in the middle. The length of the CDR3 is 15 residues. DNA of the CDR3: TGCGCCAGCAGCTTGTCTCCGGGAATGAACACTGAAGCTTTCTTT. Translating gives CASSLSPGMNTEAFF. The whole variable domain, filled in from reference TRBV5-1 and TRBJ1-1, reads KAGVTQTPRYLIKTRGQQVTLSCSPISGHRSVSWYQQTPGQGLQFLFEYFSETQRNKGNFPGRFSGRQFSNSRSEMNVSTLELGDSALYLCASSLSPGMNTEAFFGQGTRLTVV.

This clonotype was detected ten times or more. The chain has TRBV11-2 and TRBJ1-1; 7 positions agree with TRBD1. With 3 bases clipped from V and 1 base from J, the junction kept 5 bases outside the gene matches. Germline-derived CDR1 and CDR2 are SGHAT and FQNNGV. The CDR3 is 15 amino acids. The CDR3 spells CASSFNPGGNTEAFF. CDR3 coding DNA: TGTGCCAGCAGCTTTAATCCAGGGGGGAACACTGAAGCTTTCTTT.

The chain is built from TRBV2 and TRBJ1-1; 8 bases are a match to TRBD1. Germline CDR1 SNHLY, CDR2 FYNNEI. CDR3 length equals 15 residues. After removal of 6 bases from V and 1 base from J, the junction contained 7 bases not matched to a gene. CDR3 loop: CASSGQGGGNTEAFF. In DNA, the CDR3 is TGTGCCAGCAGCGGACAGGGTGGAGGGAACACTGAAGCTTTCTTT. The full variable domain, with the rest looked up from reference TRBV2 and TRBJ1-1, is EPEVTQTPSHQVTQMGQEVILRCVPISNHLYFYWYRQILGQKVEFLVSFYNNEISEKSEIFDDQFSVERPDGSNFTLKIRSTKLEDSAMYFCASSGQGGGNTEAFFGQGTRLTVV.

The gene calls are TRBV20-1 and TRBJ2-7; perhaps TRBD1 as D (6 bases). The germline V gene has CDR1 DFQATT and CDR2 SNEGSKA (reference sequence). Trimming shortened V by 0 bases and J by 2 bases, and 8 bases separated the two germline ends. The CDR3 runs 13 residues. CDR3 sequence reads: CSARDAGAYEQYF. The CDR3 DNA reads as TGCAGTGCTAGAGACGCAGGGGCCTACGAGCAGTACTTC.

At least ten counts were recorded for this clonotype. This chain joins TRBV6-6 and TRBJ1-2; no reliable D call. The CDR3 runs to 13 residues. V was clipped by 7 bases and J by 4 bases, with 13 bases between them. The germline V gene has CDR1 MNHNY and CDR2 SVGAGI (reference sequence). The CDR3 loop reads CASTDGRFYGYTF. The CDR3 bases are TGTGCCAGCACCGACGGCAGGTTCTATGGCTACACCTTC.

The chain combines TRBV11-2 with TRBJ2-3; unclear D gene. Germline V gene sequence: CDR1 SGHAT, CDR2 FQNNGV. The CDR3 contains 15 residues. The germline V and J ends were trimmed by 4 bases and 4 bases, with 15 bases remaining between them. This CDR3 is CASSSMRVRADTQYF. CDR3 DNA sequence: TGTGCCAGCAGCTCGATGCGTGTACGCGCAGATACGCAGTATTTT.

This clonotype has just a few counts. The V gene is TRBV20-1, the J gene TRBJ1-1, with no clear D. The CDR3 extends over 12 amino acids. Germline loops: CDR1 DFQATT, CDR2 SNEGSKA (reference sequence). Trimming removed 3 bases from V and 5 bases from J, with 10 bases in between. As DNA, the CDR3 is TGCAGTGCTAGGTCCCCTTTAACTGAAGCTTTCTTT. This translates into CSARSPLTEAFF.

This clonotype was observed a handful of times. This rearrangement joins TRBV28 to TRBJ2-7; D possibly corresponds to TRBD2 (6 bases). Between the trimmed V and J ends, which lost 8 bases and 6 bases, there was a span of 20 bases. The CDR3 is made up of 14 amino acids. The germline V gene encodes CDR1 MDHEN and CDR2 SYDVKM. CDR3 in amino acids: CASGGGGYDTEQYF. CDR3 DNA: TGTGCCAGCGGAGGTGGGGGGTATGACACCGAGCAGTACTTC.

Remarks on this clonotype: Since a much larger clone is just one base distant, this may be a read error. The V gene is TRBV7-6, the J gene TRBJ1-2; 9 bases are a match to TRBD1. This CDR3 region has 14 residues. Trimming at V came to 4 bases and at J to 5 bases, leaving 5 bases not matched to a gene. Germline V CDR1 and CDR2: SGHVS, FNYEAQ. CDR3 sequence reads: CASSSTGGSYGYTF. In DNA form, the CDR3 reads TGTGCCAGCAGCTCAACAGGGGGCTCTTATGGCTACACCTTC.

A few counts support this clonotype. This rearrangement joins TRBV20-1 to TRBJ2-7, with 9 bases that match TRBD1. Germline trimming cut 7 bases from V and 5 bases from J; bases unmatched to any gene: 9. Germline loops: CDR1 DFQATT, CDR2 SNEGSKA (reference sequence). The CDR3 runs 13 residues. CDR3 nucleotide sequence: TGCAGTGGAGCGGGACAGGGTTTTAACGAGCAGTACTTC. Translation gives CSGAGQGFNEQYF.

In this sample, this clonotype turned up many times. J is TRBJ1-5 and V is TRBV7-8; TRBD1 is a possible D gene (6 bases). Germline V gives CDR1 SGHVS, CDR2 FQNEAQ. This CDR3 region has 18 residues. V was cut by 5 bases and J by 1 base, with 21 bases left in between. This chain's CDR3 is CASSQRSGGARSNQPQHF. CDR3 nucleotide sequence: TGTGCCAGCAGCCAACGGAGCGGGGGGGCGAGGAGCAATCAGCCCCAGCATTTT.

Only a few counts were recorded for this clonotype. This chain connects TRBV5-1 to TRBJ2-2, with 7 positions matching TRBD2. V lost 4 bases, J lost 2 bases, and 5 bases stayed unmatched. The CDR3 loop spans 15 amino acids. The germline CDR1 and CDR2 sequences are SGHRS and YFSETQ. The CDR3 nucleotides are TGCGCCAGCAGCCTGACTAGCAGCAACACCGGGGAGCTGTTTTTT. Translation: CASSLTSSNTGELFF.

Ten or more counts support this clonotype. The chain recombines TRBV7-8 with TRBJ2-7, with 7 nucleotides matching TRBD1. This CDR3 region has 16 residues. Germline CDR1 SGHVS, CDR2 FQNEAQ. The V gene end was trimmed by 5 bases and the J gene end by 2 bases; junction bases not matched to a gene: 12. The CDR3 DNA sequence: TGTGCCAGCAGCCATCGAAACAGGGGAACGCCCTACGAGCAGTACTTC. Its protein product is CASSHRNRGTPYEQYF.

In nucleotides, the CDR3 is TGTGCCAGCAGGAGATCTACAGGGGGTAAGGGCGGGAGCTCCTACGAGCAGTACTTC. Translated, it gives CASRRSTGGKGGSSYEQYF. The chain links TRBV6-2 or TRBV6-3 to TRBJ2-7; D might be TRBD1 (8 bases). V lost 6 bases to trimming and J lost 0 bases, with 27 bases between them. This CDR3 contains 19 residues. The germline V gene has CDR1 MNHEY and CDR2 SVGEGT.

The count of this clonotype is one. The rearrangement links TRBV12-3 or TRBV12-4 to TRBJ1-4; D gene uncertain. Trimming shortened V by 2 bases and J by 5 bases, and 12 bases separated the two germline ends. This CDR3 region has 15 residues. Written as DNA, the CDR3 is TGTGCCAGCAGTTTAACCGAAACTGTGAATGAAAAACTGTTTTTT. Protein product: CASSLTETVNEKLFF.

This clonotype was observed many times. This sequence joins TRBV20-1 and TRBJ2-6; D is tentatively TRBD1 or TRBD2 (5 bases each). CDR3 length equals 16 residues. Per germline, CDR1 DFQATT and CDR2 SNEGSKA (reference sequence). V was clipped by 0 bases and J by 0 bases, with 9 bases between them. The CDR3 reads CSARDGGPSGANVLTF. In DNA, the CDR3 is TGCAGTGCTAGAGATGGGGGTCCCTCTGGGGCCAACGTCCTGACTTTC.

This clonotype came up many times. The chain joins TRBV7-2 to TRBJ2-3; no clear D. The CDR3 runs to 14 residues. Trimming removed 3 bases from V and 0 bases from J, with 7 bases in between. Germline values: CDR1 SGHTA, CDR2 FQGNSA. The CDR3 sequence is CASSFSPSTDTQYF. The CDR3, as DNA: TGTGCCAGCAGCTTTTCTCCTAGCACAGATACGCAGTATTTT.

This clonotype was observed many times. V and J are TRBV5-1 and TRBJ2-5; TRBD2 agrees at 8 bases. Germline V CDR1 and CDR2: SGHRS, YFSETQ. The V gene end was trimmed by 4 bases and the J gene end by 1 base; junction bases not matched to a gene: 9. There are 16 residues in the CDR3. The chain's CDR3 is CASSPTSGASQETQYF. The DNA for the CDR3 is TGCGCCAGCAGCCCTACTAGCGGAGCTAGCCAAGAGACCCAGTACTTC.

The rearrangement joins TRBV7-2 to TRBJ2-5, with D perhaps TRBD1 (6 bases). This CDR3 is built from 13 residues. Germline assignment: CDR1 SGHTA and CDR2 FQGNSA. Trimming took 5 bases from V and 2 from J, leaving 9 bases between them. CDR3 DNA: TGTGCCAGCAGCGGACAGCCGCAAGAGACCCAGTACTTC. Encoded protein: CASSGQPQETQYF.